The present TCR beta chain was sequenced within a study of T cell responses to AZD1222 COVID-19 vaccine. TCRdb keeps only in-frame clones here, not all; method: immunoSEQ multiplex PCR. The data hold about 150,000 clones, with 90% to 95% observed a single time. The CDR3 has 15 residues. Germline-derived CDR1 and CDR2 are SGHNT and YYREEE (reference sequence). J was trimmed by 8 bases and V by 1 base; bases with no gene match: 9. This sequence joins TRBV5-4 and TRBJ2-1; TRBD1 matches at 7 bases. The sample in question was peripheral blood, obtained on day 0 of AZD1222 vaccination. The clonotype was recovered from an adult in good health. In DNA, the CDR3 is TGTGCCAGCAGCTTGAAGGGGACAGCTAGAGATGAGCAGTTCTTC. Translation: CASSLKGTARDEQFF.